A selection of T cell receptor beta chains follows, all from one sample in a study of T cells after yellow fever vaccination. TCRdb independently ran MiXCR on the 5' RACE reads; one entry per CDR3 protein. Of under 250,000 distinct CDR3 sequences in the sample, roughly 3% were seen once. The sequencing used CD4+ T cells sorted from PBMCs, collected 10 days after the yellow fever booster vaccination. The receptors stem from a man in his late teens or twenties who received the YFV17D yellow fever vaccine. The CDR3 runs from the conserved cysteine through the conserved F or W. A D gene is named only where the DNA matches it firmly. Some rows mark clone size as missing; the rest say once, few, many or name a class of expanded clone.

j_call: TRBJ2-7; clone_size: many; d_call: .; v_call: TRBV5-1; cdr3_length: 19; cdr3_aa: CASSSAGSATRPFSYEQYF; cdr3_nt: TGCGCCAGCAGCTCCGCCGGGAGTGCAACCAGACCGTTCTCCTACGAGCAGTACTTC
j_call: TRBJ2-7; clone_size: .; d_call: TRBD1; v_call: TRBV27; cdr3_length: 15; cdr3_aa: CASSPRQGRAYEQYF; cdr3_nt: TGTGCCAGCAGTCCGCGACAGGGGCGAGCCTACGAGCAGTACTTC
j_call: TRBJ1-5; clone_size: .; d_call: .; v_call: TRBV4-2; cdr3_length: 17; cdr3_aa: CASSQERDGMGNQPQHF; cdr3_nt: TGTGCCAGCAGCCAAGAAAGGGACGGGATGGGCAATCAGCCCCAGCATTTT
j_call: TRBJ2-3; clone_size: .; d_call: .; v_call: TRBV5-1; cdr3_length: 16; cdr3_aa: CASLRGGTPSGDTQYF; cdr3_nt: TGCGCCAGTCTAAGGGGCGGGACACCCTCAGGGGATACGCAGTATTTT
j_call: TRBJ2-7; clone_size: .; d_call: .; v_call: TRBV9; cdr3_length: 15; cdr3_aa: CASSVDGKVPDEQYF; cdr3_nt: TGTGCCAGCAGCGTAGATGGCAAGGTCCCGGACGAGCAGTACTTC
j_call: TRBJ2-5; clone_size: many; d_call: .; v_call: TRBV7-9; cdr3_length: 15; cdr3_aa: CASSLVGSRSETQYF; cdr3_nt: TGTGCCAGCAGCTTAGTAGGTAGCCGTTCCGAGACCCAGTACTTC
j_call: TRBJ2-5; clone_size: .; d_call: TRBD1; v_call: TRBV4-2; cdr3_length: 18; cdr3_aa: CASSQGPRDRANQETQYF; cdr3_nt: TGTGCCAGCAGCCAAGGTCCCCGGGACAGAGCGAACCAAGAGACCCAGTACTTC
j_call: TRBJ1-2; clone_size: few; d_call: TRBD1; v_call: TRBV18; cdr3_length: 16; cdr3_aa: CASSPSTGTANYGYTF; cdr3_nt: TGTGCCAGCTCGCCTTCTACCGGGACAGCTAACTATGGCTACACCTTC
j_call: TRBJ2-5; clone_size: many; d_call: .; v_call: TRBV5-1; cdr3_length: 15; cdr3_aa: CASSRGGGRQETQYF; cdr3_nt: TGCGCCAGCAGCCGGGGTGGCGGACGTCAAGAGACCCAGTACTTC
j_call: TRBJ1-4; clone_size: many; d_call: .; v_call: TRBV12-3/TRBV12-4; cdr3_length: 14; cdr3_aa: CASSLRQSNEKLFF; cdr3_nt: TGTGCCAGCAGTTTGAGGCAGAGTAATGAAAAACTGTTTTTT
j_call: TRBJ2-2; clone_size: many; d_call: TRBD2; v_call: TRBV6-5; cdr3_length: 15; cdr3_aa: CASSSSGAYFGELFF; cdr3_nt: TGTGCCAGCAGTTCGAGCGGGGCCTATTTCGGGGAGCTGTTTTTT
j_call: TRBJ2-3; clone_size: many; d_call: TRBD2; v_call: TRBV5-1; cdr3_length: 14; cdr3_aa: CASSQTSGEDTQYF; cdr3_nt: TGCGCCAGCAGCCAGACTAGCGGGGAAGATACGCAGTATTTT
j_call: TRBJ2-5; clone_size: few; d_call: TRBD2; v_call: TRBV7-2; cdr3_length: 15; cdr3_aa: CASRPSGGVTETQYF; cdr3_nt: TGTGCCAGCAGACCCAGCGGGGGGGTTACGGAGACCCAGTACTTC
j_call: TRBJ2-2; clone_size: few; d_call: .; v_call: TRBV4-3; cdr3_length: 14; cdr3_aa: CASVGPAVEGSCFF; cdr3_nt: .
j_call: TRBJ2-5; clone_size: many; d_call: TRBD2; v_call: TRBV5-4; cdr3_length: 16; cdr3_aa: CASIPDGGGKQETQYF; cdr3_nt: TGTGCCAGCATCCCCGACGGCGGGGGGAAACAAGAGACCCAGTACTTC
j_call: TRBJ2-1; clone_size: few; d_call: TRBD1; v_call: TRBV5-1; cdr3_length: 15; cdr3_aa: CASRTPGTEYNEQFF; cdr3_nt: TGCGCCAGCAGAACCCCCGGGACAGAGTACAATGAGCAGTTCTTC
j_call: TRBJ2-3; clone_size: many; d_call: TRBD1; v_call: TRBV7-2; cdr3_length: 15; cdr3_aa: CASSSWTGSTDTQYF; cdr3_nt: TGTGCCAGCAGCTCATGGACAGGGAGCACAGATACGCAGTATTTT
j_call: TRBJ2-2; clone_size: few; d_call: .; v_call: TRBV19; cdr3_length: 14; cdr3_aa: CASSETGFTGELFF; cdr3_nt: TGTGCCAGTAGTGAAACCGGATTCACCGGGGAGCTGTTTTTT
j_call: TRBJ2-1; clone_size: few; d_call: TRBD2; v_call: TRBV5-1; cdr3_length: 18; cdr3_aa: CASSLPSGGTDSYNEQFF; cdr3_nt: TGCGCCAGCAGCTTGCCTAGCGGGGGGACCGACTCCTACAATGAGCAGTTCTTC
j_call: TRBJ1-2; clone_size: many; d_call: TRBD1; v_call: TRBV25-1; cdr3_length: 14; cdr3_aa: CASSATGMYGGYTF; cdr3_nt: TGTGCCAGCAGTGCGACAGGGATGTATGGTGGCTACACCTTC
j_call: TRBJ1-1; clone_size: many; d_call: TRBD1; v_call: TRBV7-2; cdr3_length: 16; cdr3_aa: CASSRRGQGANTEAFF; cdr3_nt: TGTGCCAGCAGCCGTAGAGGGCAGGGGGCAAACACTGAAGCTTTCTTT
j_call: TRBJ2-2; clone_size: many; d_call: .; v_call: TRBV5-1; cdr3_length: 15; cdr3_aa: CASSLVRPDTGELFF; cdr3_nt: TGCGCCAGCAGCTTGGTAAGGCCGGACACCGGGGAGCTGTTTTTT
j_call: TRBJ1-1; clone_size: many; d_call: TRBD1; v_call: TRBV5-1; cdr3_length: 15; cdr3_aa: CASSVQGQGNTEAFF; cdr3_nt: TGCGCCAGCAGCGTCCAGGGACAGGGGAACACTGAAGCTTTCTTT
j_call: TRBJ2-1; clone_size: many; d_call: .; v_call: TRBV25-1; cdr3_length: 18; cdr3_aa: CASSVRQAMPFFYNEQFF; cdr3_nt: TGTGCCAGCAGTGTCAGACAGGCCATGCCATTTTTTTACAATGAGCAGTTCTTC
j_call: TRBJ2-7; clone_size: few; d_call: .; v_call: TRBV7-2; cdr3_length: 14; cdr3_aa: CASSLSGDRGEQYF; cdr3_nt: TGTGCCAGCAGCTTATCGGGAGACAGAGGCGAGCAGTACTTC
j_call: TRBJ2-3; clone_size: many; d_call: TRBD2; v_call: TRBV11-2; cdr3_length: 16; cdr3_aa: CASSLELAAHTDTQYF; cdr3_nt: TGTGCCAGCAGCTTAGAACTAGCGGCCCACACAGATACGCAGTATTTT
j_call: TRBJ1-1; clone_size: few; d_call: .; v_call: TRBV10-3; cdr3_length: 12; cdr3_aa: CAIRDLGTEAFF; cdr3_nt: TGTGCCATCAGAGACCTCGGGACTGAAGCTTTCTTT
j_call: TRBJ1-6; clone_size: many; d_call: .; v_call: TRBV4-3; cdr3_length: 15; cdr3_aa: CASSQDTEYNSPLHF; cdr3_nt: TGCGCCAGCAGCCAAGATACAGAGTATAATTCACCCCTCCACTTT
j_call: TRBJ2-3; clone_size: many; d_call: TRBD2; v_call: TRBV4-3; cdr3_length: 16; cdr3_aa: CASSQGGGVYTDTQYF; cdr3_nt: TGCGCCAGCAGCCAAGGGGGAGGGGTATACACAGATACGCAGTATTTT
j_call: TRBJ1-6; clone_size: few; d_call: .; v_call: TRBV25-1; cdr3_length: 16; cdr3_aa: CASSEGVSSYNSPLHF; cdr3_nt: TGTGCCAGCAGTGAAGGGGTTAGCTCCTATAATTCACCCCTCCACTTT
j_call: TRBJ1-1; clone_size: many; d_call: TRBD1; v_call: TRBV4-1; cdr3_length: 15; cdr3_aa: CASSLFSGGLTEAFF; cdr3_nt: TGCGCCAGCAGCCTTTTTTCAGGGGGACTTACTGAAGCTTTCTTT
j_call: TRBJ1-2; clone_size: many; d_call: TRBD1; v_call: TRBV3-1; cdr3_length: 18; cdr3_aa: CASSQEQTGGAFYYGYTF; cdr3_nt: TGTGCCAGCAGCCAAGAACAGACAGGGGGCGCTTTCTACTATGGCTACACCTTC
j_call: TRBJ1-4; clone_size: few; d_call: .; v_call: TRBV7-8; cdr3_length: 16; cdr3_aa: CASSLAHSGQGEKLFF; cdr3_nt: TGTGCCAGCAGCTTAGCCCACTCAGGGCAGGGGGAAAAACTGTTTTTT
j_call: TRBJ1-2; clone_size: many; d_call: .; v_call: TRBV12-3/TRBV12-4; cdr3_length: 13; cdr3_aa: CASRALERAGYTF; cdr3_nt: TGTGCCAGCAGGGCTTTGGAGCGGGCTGGCTACACCTTC
j_call: TRBJ2-1; clone_size: many; d_call: .; v_call: TRBV7-2; cdr3_length: 16; cdr3_aa: CASSSRFSGSYNEQFF; cdr3_nt: TGTGCCAGCAGCTCACGTTTTTCGGGATCCTACAATGAGCAGTTCTTC
j_call: TRBJ1-5; clone_size: .; d_call: .; v_call: TRBV5-6; cdr3_length: 14; cdr3_aa: CASSWGRGNQPQHF; cdr3_nt: TGTGCCAGCAGTTGGGGCCGAGGGAATCAGCCCCAGCATTTT
j_call: TRBJ1-1; clone_size: .; d_call: TRBD1; v_call: TRBV5-5; cdr3_length: 16; cdr3_aa: CASSLTGGSTNTEAFF; cdr3_nt: TGTGCCAGCAGCCTGACAGGGGGCTCGACGAACACTGAAGCTTTCTTT
j_call: TRBJ1-1; clone_size: .; d_call: .; v_call: TRBV7-9; cdr3_length: 13; cdr3_aa: CASSSRPNTEAFF; cdr3_nt: TGTGCCAGCAGCTCCCGGCCGAACACTGAAGCTTTCTTT
j_call: TRBJ2-5; clone_size: many; d_call: TRBD1; v_call: TRBV5-1; cdr3_length: 15; cdr3_aa: CASGNRGGAQETQYF; cdr3_nt: TGCGCCAGCGGAAACAGGGGCGGTGCACAAGAGACCCAGTACTTC
j_call: TRBJ1-1; clone_size: many; d_call: TRBD1; v_call: TRBV7-9; cdr3_length: 14; cdr3_aa: CASSLQGVNTEAFF; cdr3_nt: TGTGCCAGCAGCTTACAGGGGGTGAACACTGAAGCTTTCTTT
j_call: TRBJ1-1; clone_size: few; d_call: .; v_call: TRBV19; cdr3_length: 14; cdr3_aa: CASSISGPDTEAFF; cdr3_nt: TGTGCCAGTAGTATCTCAGGCCCGGACACTGAAGCTTTCTTT
j_call: TRBJ1-4; clone_size: few; d_call: TRBD1; v_call: TRBV7-9; cdr3_length: 14; cdr3_aa: CASSSWDRAEKLFF; cdr3_nt: TGTGCCAGCAGCTCCTGGGACAGGGCCGAAAAACTGTTTTTT